The 24 T cell receptor beta chains listed next were all sequenced from one sample in a study of T cell responses to AZD1222 COVID-19 vaccine. Here immunoSEQ multiplex PCR was the method, and the copy in TCRdb shows in-frame clones only, minus some. The sample includes 90,000 to 130,000 clones, less than 90% of them seen just once. The sequencing used peripheral blood, collected on day 0 of AZD1222 vaccination. These receptors all come from an adult in good health.

This chain joins TRBV5-5 and TRBJ1-1; D is perhaps TRBD1 (6 bases). Germline lookup yields CDR1 SGHKS and CDR2 YYEKEE (reference sequence). The CDR3 is 15 amino acids. V lost 0 bases, J lost 8 bases, and 17 bases lay in between. The CDR3 bases are TGTGCCAGCAGCTTGGAGGGGGAGAGGAACGGGGAAGCTTTCTTT. It translates to CASSLEGERNGEAFF.

The chain is built from TRBV7-2 and TRBJ1-5; no firm D call. The CDR3 is 13 amino acids. Germline V gives CDR1 SGHTA, CDR2 FQGNSA. Trimming took 4 bases from V and 3 from J, leaving 7 bases between them. The DNA of the CDR3 is TGTGCCAGCAGCTGGGCTTACAATCAGCCCCAGCATTTT. Translation gives CASSWAYNQPQHF.

The chain employs TRBV6-5 and TRBJ1-2; tentative D call: TRBD1 (6 bases). The CDR3 sequence is 15 residues long. With 6 bases removed from V and 1 base from J, the gap between germline ends came to 15 bases. From germline, CDR1 is MNHEY and CDR2 SVGAGI. As DNA, the CDR3 is TGTGCCAGCAGGACGGAGGGGGAGGGTAACTATGGCTACACCTTC. Translation gives CASRTEGEGNYGYTF.

The chain joins TRBV6-1 to TRBJ2-2; 15 nucleotides match TRBD2. CDR3 length: 17 amino acids. The ends lost 3 bases at V and 8 bases at J; junction bases unmatched: 7. Looked up from germline, CDR1 is MNHNS and CDR2 is SASEGT. The CDR3 loop reads CASSDPRGTSGRGELFF. Here the CDR3 DNA reads TGTGCCAGCAGTGACCCCCGGGGGACTAGCGGGAGGGGGGAGCTGTTTTTT.

This chain joins TRBV5-6 and TRBJ1-2; 10 bases match TRBD1. J gave up 4 bases and V 3 bases, and 6 bases lay outside the gene matches. Germline V gene data show CDR1 as SGHDT and CDR2 as YYEEEE. The CDR3 has 15 amino acids. The CDR3 region is CASSSDRGRLYGYTF. Here the CDR3 DNA reads TGTGCCAGCAGCTCGGACAGGGGGAGACTCTATGGCTACACCTTC.

This clone was found once. The rearrangement joins TRBV29-1 to TRBJ1-1, with D possibly TRBD1 on 5 matching bases. Trimming left V 4 bases short and J 2 bases short, with 8 bases between. Germline V gene lookup returns CDR1 SQVTM and CDR2 ANQGSEA. This CDR3 comprises 12 residues. The CDR3 bases are TGCAGCGTTGGGCAGGGCAACACTGAAGCTTTCTTT. This gives the protein CSVGQGNTEAFF.

The rearrangement uses TRBV19 and TRBJ1-5; no clear D. This CDR3 is 16 amino acids long. The germline V gene has CDR1 LNHDA and CDR2 SQIVND (reference sequence). V was cut by 3 bases and J by 4 bases, with 16 bases left in between. DNA of the CDR3: TGTGCCAGTAGTATTTCCGGTCCGGACCAGAATCAGCCCCAGCATTTT. It is translated as CASSISGPDQNQPQHF.

The gene calls are TRBV6-2 or TRBV6-3 and TRBJ2-3; 13 bases agree with TRBD2. V gave up 4 bases and J gave up 0 bases; unmatched junction bases: 4. Germline CDR1 MNHEY, CDR2 SVGEGT. The CDR3 runs 17 residues. The CDR3 here is CASSLRTSGGSTDTQYF. CDR3 DNA: TGTGCCAGCAGTTTGAGGACTAGCGGGGGCAGCACAGATACGCAGTATTTT.

The chain recombines TRBV6-5 with TRBJ1-1, with 7 bases that match TRBD1. This CDR3 has 13 residues. After removal of 6 bases from V and 0 bases from J, the junction contained 1 base not matched to a gene. CDR1 is MNHEY and CDR2 is SVGAGI in the germline V gene. CDR3 DNA sequence: TGTGCCAGCAGCGGGACAGTGAACACTGAAGCTTTCTTT. It yields the protein CASSGTVNTEAFF.

This rearrangement joins TRBV19 to TRBJ1-1, with D possibly matching TRBD1 (6 bases). This CDR3 region has 13 residues. The germline V gene encodes CDR1 LNHDA and CDR2 SQIVND (reference sequence). The V and J ends lost 6 bases and 0 bases respectively, with 8 bases between them. CDR3: CASSRTVNTEAFF. For the CDR3, the DNA is TGTGCCAGTAGCAGGACAGTGAACACTGAAGCTTTCTTT.

V and J are TRBV27 and TRBJ2-1; TRBD2 is a possible D gene (6 bases). The CDR3 runs to 15 residues. Germline-derived CDR1 and CDR2 are MNHEY and SMNVEV (reference sequence). The V end lost 6 bases, the J end lost 0 bases, and 12 bases lay between the germline ends. CDR3: CASSPGSPSYNEQFF. The CDR3 nucleotides are TGTGCCAGCAGCCCCGGGAGTCCCTCCTACAATGAGCAGTTCTTC.

V usage is TRBV13 and J usage is TRBJ1-6, with D unclear. CDR3 size: 13 residues. Germline V lookup: CDR1 PRHDT, CDR2 FYEKMQ (reference sequence). Between the trimmed V and J ends, which lost 0 bases and 8 bases, there was a span of 5 bases. Written as DNA, the CDR3 is TGTGCCAGCAGCTTAGGCCAGGATTCACCCCTCCACTTT. Translated: CASSLGQDSPLHF.

In this sample, this clone turned up a few times. This chain connects TRBV19 to TRBJ1-4, with D possibly matching TRBD1 (6 bases). Germline lookup yields CDR1 LNHDA and CDR2 SQIVND (reference sequence). This CDR3 comprises 14 residues. Trimming took off 7 bases at V and 3 bases at J, with 12 bases between the two ends. This CDR3 reads CASKEQGANEKLFF. The CDR3 nucleotides read TGTGCCAGTAAGGAACAGGGAGCTAATGAAAAACTGTTTTTT.

V and J are TRBV9 and TRBJ2-2; a weak D match, TRBD2 (6 bases). Deletions cut 4 bases from V and 6 bases from J, with 13 bases between. The CDR3 consists of 14 residues. CDR1 is SGDLS and CDR2 is YYNGEE in the germline V gene. The CDR3 DNA reads TGTGCCAGCAGCCCCGGAGGGGTGGCCGGGGAGCTGTTTTTT. Amino acids: CASSPGGVAGELFF.

This chain joins TRBV5-1 and TRBJ2-5, with no clear D. In germline, CDR1 is SGHRS, CDR2 YFSETQ. The CDR3 runs 12 residues. Trimming left V 1 base short and J 3 bases short, with 4 bases between. For the CDR3, the DNA is TGCGCCAGCAGCTTGACTGAAGAGACCCAGTACTTC. Protein sequence: CASSLTEETQYF.

The CDR3 loop is CASSPGLAGGSYNEQFF. DNA for the CDR3: TGTGCCAGCAGCCCAGGACTAGCGGGGGGCTCCTACAATGAGCAGTTCTTC. The rearrangement links TRBV11-3 to TRBJ2-1; TRBD2 aligns across 14 bases. The germline V gene has CDR1 SGHNT and CDR2 YENEEA. The V and J ends lost 5 bases and 0 bases, in that order; junction bases with no gene match: 3. The CDR3 length is 17 residues. The variable domain in full, completed from reference TRBV11-3 and TRBJ2-1, reads EAGVVQSPRYKIIEKKQPVAFWCNPISGHNTLYWYLQNLGQGPELLIRYENEEAVDDSQLPKDRFSAERLKGVDSTLKIQPAELGDSAVYLCASSPGLAGGSYNEQFFGPGTRLTVL.

The V call is TRBV11-1, the J call TRBJ2-5; D gene uncertain. The CDR3 contains 13 residues. CDR1 and CDR2 from the germline V gene are SGHAT and FQDESV (reference sequence). Trimming pared 0 bases from V and 3 bases from J, leaving 5 bases between. The CDR3 nucleotides are TGTGCCAGCAGCTTAGCATTGGAAGAGACCCAGTACTTC. Its protein product is CASSLALEETQYF.

CDR3 amino acids: CASGRTGGGTEAFF. CDR3 in DNA: TGCGCCAGCGGACGGACAGGGGGTGGCACTGAAGCTTTCTTT. The gene calls are TRBV10-2 and TRBJ1-1, with 10 bases matching TRBD1. This CDR3 region has 14 residues. Germline assignment: CDR1 WSHSY and CDR2 SAAADI. Germline trimming cut 8 bases from V and 4 bases from J; bases unmatched to any gene: 7.

The chain recombines TRBV6-5 with TRBJ1-3; D gene uncertain. This CDR3 is built from 14 residues. The germline V gene encodes CDR1 MNHEY and CDR2 SVGAGI. Trimming shortened V by 7 bases and J by 0 bases, and 10 bases separated the two germline ends. Here the CDR3 DNA reads TGTGCCAGCAATTTTGCTATCTCTGGAAACACCATATATTTT. It codes for CASNFAISGNTIYF.

The chain links TRBV18 to TRBJ1-1, with a possible D match to TRBD1 (6 bases). Germline CDR1 is KGHSH and CDR2 is LQKENI. The CDR3 covers 14 residues. Trimming left V 6 bases short and J 5 bases short, with 16 bases between. CDR3: CASSESRGRTEAFF. CDR3 DNA sequence: TGTGCCAGCTCCGAATCCCGGGGGCGAACTGAAGCTTTCTTT.

The V and J genes are TRBV5-5 and TRBJ1-1; no definite D call. V was shortened by 0 bases and J by 10 bases, with 7 bases between the two germline ends. Germline V lookup: CDR1 SGHKS, CDR2 YYEKEE (reference sequence). This CDR3 comprises 11 residues. CDR3: CASSLEQTAFF. As DNA, the CDR3 is TGTGCCAGCAGCTTGGAACAGACAGCTTTCTTT.

The chain uses TRBV5-6 and TRBJ1-2; D not resolved. The germline gives CDR1 SGHDT, CDR2 YYEEEE. The CDR3 has 14 residues. Trimming took 0 bases from V and 8 from J, leaving 14 bases between them. CDR3 nucleotide sequence: TGTGCCAGCAGCTTGGTTAAGGGAAGATGGGGCTACACCTTC. It codes for CASSLVKGRWGYTF.

The chain's CDR3 is CATSDHPGASYQETQYF. CDR3 DNA sequence: TGTGCCACCAGTGACCACCCCGGGGCCAGTTACCAAGAGACCCAGTACTTC. The V gene is TRBV24-1, the J gene TRBJ2-5, with D perhaps matching TRBD1 or TRBD2 (5 bases each). Germline CDR1 is KGHDR and CDR2 is SFDVKD. The CDR3 is made up of 17 amino acids. V lost 4 bases and J 0 bases, leaving 17 bases between the germline ends.

This clone was recorded once. The chain has TRBV27 and TRBJ2-2, with a possible D match to TRBD2 (5 bases). The CDR3 is 13 residues long. The ends were cut back, 7 bases at V and 6 bases at J, with 12 bases in the middle. Germline loops: CDR1 MNHEY, CDR2 SMNVEV (reference sequence). The CDR3 sequence is CASTPGGAGELFF. CDR3 sequence (DNA): TGTGCCAGCACCCCAGGAGGCGCCGGGGAGCTGTTTTTT.